The rows below give T cell receptor beta chains drawn from one sample of a study of spatial heterogeneity in lung cancer. Each CDR3 protein is one row after TCRdb ran MiXCR on the 5' RACE reads. The sample records 30,000 to 40,000 distinct CDR3 sequences, roughly 5.5% being singletons. This sample comprised PBMCs, obtained at surgery. The source is a female donor with early-stage non-small cell lung cancer. CDR3s include the opening cysteine and the closing phenylalanine or tryptophan. Each record gives: V gene, CDR3 protein.

TRBV7-8 | CASSRPGTFDYTF
TRBV12-3/TRBV12-4 | CASRPGLAGFEPSVQFF
TRBV15 | CATSTAYSNQPQHF
TRBV7-6 | CASSLVEGAGNTIYF
TRBV15 | CATSTGQGANSPLHF
TRBV30 | CAWSTLPWNSQETQYF
TRBV11-1 | CASRHSGAYNEQFF
TRBV30 | CAWSVKETQYF
TRBV7-2 | CASSSDVSSGANVLTF
TRBV3-1 | CASSPGTSGGTTDTQYF
TRBV12-3/TRBV12-4 | CASSLRVLLQGTEAFF
TRBV9 | CASSSRGGYGELFF
TRBV4-1 | CASSQRDRGNYGYTF
TRBV28 | CASTSGLAGEQFF
TRBV20-1 | CSARKATEAFF
TRBV3-1 | CASSQGPAGYGYTF
TRBV2 | CASRDTGPWNTEAFF
TRBV20-1 | CSASPGTPGPSSYEQYF
TRBV28 | CASSFPFSRGYTF
TRBV7-2 | CATLSREQGTEAFF
TRBV12-3/TRBV12-4 | CASSPAGLSEAFF
TRBV28 | CASSLVQGIRSYNEQFF
TRBV7-2 | CASSLVPSGGPYEQYF
TRBV19 | CASSIDLHWNTEAFF
TRBV5-1 | CASSLGLAGSRDEQFF
TRBV12-3/TRBV12-4 | CASSLPDMNTEAFF
TRBV12-3/TRBV12-4 | CASRTGNTEAFF
TRBV20-1 | CSVRRGGVEVSPQYF
TRBV5-4 | CASSSDSGYTF
TRBV6-5 | CASSYSTSGGYEQYF
TRBV4-1 | CASSHQTRSSGGSEQFF
TRBV20-1 | CSARLGYSYEQYF
TRBV5-1 | CASSLASGQGDFGYTF
TRBV12-3/TRBV12-4 | CASSLYGIPNYGYTF
TRBV30 | CAWSDSPGDTGELFF
TRBV9 | CASSVEQRGGFDTQYF
TRBV6-2/TRBV6-3 | CASTSLDSYEQYF
TRBV4-3 | CASSQVAGGPSEQYF
TRBV5-1 | CASSLGLMNTEAFF
TRBV7-2 | CASSLSRPEAFF
TRBV5-4 | CASSPPTGSEQFF